This entry lists 23 T cell receptor beta chains sequenced from one sample in a study of blood T cell repertoires in COVID-19. Clones were read by immunoSEQ multiplex PCR, and TCRdb kept only the in-frame ones, dropping some. The top ten hold 3% of the sample, which has under 200,000 clones, around 72% seen once. Specimen: peripheral blood. The receptors here all came from a woman of 80 years or more with acute or convalescent COVID-19.

This sequence joins TRBV7-8 and TRBJ2-1; maybe TRBD2 (5 bases). Trimming cost V 8 bases and J 3 bases, with 20 bases left between them. Per germline, CDR1 SGHVS and CDR2 FQNEAQ. CDR3 size: 16 residues. The CDR3 sequence: CASGTEGVTVYNEQFF. DNA for the CDR3: TGTGCCAGCGGCACAGAGGGCGTGACGGTCTACAATGAGCAGTTCTTC.

This chain connects TRBV9 to TRBJ2-7, with 8 bases that match TRBD1. The CDR3 consists of 15 residues. Germline loops: CDR1 SGDLS, CDR2 YYNGEE. J was trimmed by 6 bases and V by 3 bases; bases with no gene match: 11. The CDR3 DNA reads as TGTGCCAGCAGCGCAGACCCAGGGGGCCCCGGCGAGCAGTACTTC. It translates to CASSADPGGPGEQYF.

V usage is TRBV19 and J usage is TRBJ2-7, with 10 bases identical to TRBD2. Per the germline V gene, CDR1 is LNHDA and CDR2 is SQIVND (reference sequence). Trimming cost V 3 bases and J 0 bases; bases outside gene matches: 5. The length of the CDR3 is 16 residues. CDR3 DNA sequence: TGTGCCAGTAGTATCGGGGCTAGCGGGAGCTCCTACGAGCAGTACTTC. Translation: CASSIGASGSSYEQYF.

The gene calls are TRBV19 and TRBJ1-2, with D possibly being TRBD1 (6 bases). The CDR3 is made up of 13 amino acids. Germline V gene lookup returns CDR1 LNHDA and CDR2 SQIVND (reference sequence). V gave up 4 bases and J gave up 5 bases, with 11 bases separating them. Written as DNA, the CDR3 is TGTGCCAGTAGTACCAGCAGGGGATATGGCTACACCTTC. This codes for CASSTSRGYGYTF.

V gene TRBV27 combines with J gene TRBJ2-1; 10 bases are shared with TRBD2. Per germline, CDR1 MNHEY and CDR2 SMNVEV (reference sequence). The CDR3 is 17 amino acids. The trim removed 5 bases at V and 10 bases at J, leaving 17 bases unmatched. CDR3: CASSPGTSVGILQEQFF. CDR3 DNA: TGTGCCAGCAGTCCAGGGACTAGCGTGGGGATTTTGCAGGAGCAGTTCTTC.

The chain recombines TRBV29-1 with TRBJ1-3, with TRBD1 as a possible D gene (5 bases). This CDR3 comprises 14 residues. Trimming took 6 bases from V and 3 from J, leaving 15 bases between them. Germline CDR1 is SQVTM and CDR2 is ANQGSEA. The CDR3 DNA reads TGCAGCGTAGATAAGGGGCAAGATGGAAACACCATATATTTT. Translating it yields CSVDKGQDGNTIYF.

CDR3 loop: CASSWGGNQPQHF. The CDR3 DNA sequence: TGTGCCAGCAGTTGGGGCGGCAATCAGCCCCAGCATTTT. The chain couples TRBV12-3 or TRBV12-4 to TRBJ1-5; possibly TRBD1 for D (5 bases). The CDR3 contains 13 residues. Trimming shortened V by 4 bases and J by 2 bases, and 6 bases separated the two germline ends.

The chain couples TRBV19 to TRBJ1-1; 10 bases align to TRBD1. J was trimmed by 4 bases and V by 5 bases; bases with no gene match: 7. The CDR3 has 15 amino acids. Germline CDR1 LNHDA, CDR2 SQIVND (reference sequence). The CDR3 region has the DNA TGTGCCAGTAGTCCCGACAGGGGGCAGGGCACTGAAGCTTTCTTT. As protein: CASSPDRGQGTEAFF.

This chain joins TRBV4-3 and TRBJ2-2; perhaps TRBD2 as D (6 bases). Germline CDR1 is LGHNA and CDR2 is YSLEER. CDR3 length: 16 residues. V was shortened by 2 bases and J by 1 base, with 11 bases between the two germline ends. In DNA, the CDR3 is TGCGCCAGCAGCCAACCCGGGACTTGGAACACCGGGGAGCTGTTTTTT. This codes for CASSQPGTWNTGELFF.

This rearrangement joins TRBV7-2 to TRBJ2-7; TRBD2 matches at 9 bases. With V trimmed by 5 bases and J by 5 bases, 7 bases remained unmatched. The CDR3 is 14 amino acids. CDR1 SGHTA and CDR2 FQGNSA come from the germline V gene. In DNA form, the CDR3 reads TGTGCCAGCAGCATACAGGCGGGAGGGGACGAGCAGTACTTC. Its protein is CASSIQAGGDEQYF.

V gene TRBV5-5 combines with J gene TRBJ1-2, with 7 bases aligning to TRBD1. CDR1 is SGHKS and CDR2 is YYEKEE in the germline V gene (reference sequence). The CDR3 is 14 residues long. Germline trimming cut 0 bases from V and 8 bases from J; bases unmatched to any gene: 7. CDR3 loop: CASSLARGNGGYTF. CDR3 coding DNA: TGTGCCAGCAGCTTGGCCAGGGGGAATGGCGGCTACACCTTC.

This clone was recorded once. The rearrangement uses TRBV28 and TRBJ2-2; 10 bases line up with TRBD2. The germline V gene has CDR1 MDHEN and CDR2 SYDVKM. The CDR3 is 17 amino acids. V was clipped by 3 bases and J by 5 bases; unmatched bases: 9. CDR3 nucleotides: TGTGCCAGCAGTTTCGGGACTAGCGTGATGCTGACCGGGGAGCTGTTTTTT. Its protein is CASSFGTSVMLTGELFF.

This clone was counted a single time. The V gene is TRBV5-4, the J gene TRBJ2-5, with TRBD1 as a possible D gene (5 bases). V shed 4 bases and J shed 0 bases, with 19 bases lying between them. CDR3 length: 17 residues. Germline V gene lookup returns CDR1 SGHNT and CDR2 YYREEE (reference sequence). The DNA of the CDR3 is TGTGCCAGCAGCAGCCCGTGGGCAGGGTGGGACCAAGAGACCCAGTACTTC. Translating gives CASSSPWAGWDQETQYF.

This clone was recorded once. J is TRBJ1-2 and V is TRBV7-2; D is ambiguous. The CDR3 consists of 14 residues. The germline V and J ends were trimmed by 5 bases and 7 bases, with 17 bases remaining between them. Germline lookup yields CDR1 SGHTA and CDR2 FQGNSA. The CDR3 reads CASSTRQARGGYTF. The CDR3 DNA reads TGTGCCAGCAGCACTAGACAAGCCCGCGGTGGCTACACCTTC.

The rearrangement uses TRBV7-2 and TRBJ2-5; 13 nucleotides align to TRBD2. Germline trimming cut 4 bases from V and 4 bases from J; bases unmatched to any gene: 6. The V gene's germline CDR1 is SGHTA and CDR2 FQGNSA. CDR3 length: 16 amino acids. For the CDR3, the DNA is TGTGCCAGCAGCTCCGGGACTAGCGGGATGGGAGAGACCCAGTACTTC. It yields the protein CASSSGTSGMGETQYF.

The chain joins TRBV10-2 to TRBJ2-5, with D perhaps TRBD1 (5 bases). Trimming cost V 7 bases and J 4 bases, with 16 bases left between them. This CDR3 has 14 residues. Germline CDR1 WSHSY, CDR2 SAAADI. The DNA of the CDR3 is TGCGCCAGCACCCTCTCCAGGGCGGCAGAGACCCAGTACTTC. It specifies CASTLSRAAETQYF.

This chain uses TRBV29-1 with TRBJ2-5; 10 bases fit TRBD1. This CDR3 is built from 12 residues. From germline, CDR1 is SQVTM and CDR2 ANQGSEA. The junction had 7 bases not matched to a gene; V was cut back by 6 bases and J by 9 bases. CDR3 bases: TGCAGCGTCGCCGGGACAGGGGATGCCCAGTACTTC. It yields the protein CSVAGTGDAQYF. Combining the CDR3 with reference TRBV29-1 and TRBJ2-5 gives the whole variable domain SAVISQKPSRDICQRGTSLTIQCQVDSQVTMMFWYRQQPGQSLTLIATANQGSEATYESGFVIDKFPISRPNLTFSTLTVSNMSPEDSSIYLCSVAGTGDAQYFGPGTRLLVL.

V usage is TRBV2 and J usage is TRBJ1-5; 8 bases map to TRBD1. Germline V lookup: CDR1 SNHLY, CDR2 FYNNEI. V shed 7 bases, J shed 4 bases, and the junction held 6 bases outside the gene matches. The CDR3 contains 14 residues. CDR3 sequence: CASIETGGNQPQHF. For the CDR3, the DNA is TGTGCCAGCATCGAAACAGGGGGAAATCAGCCCCAGCATTTT. Full variable domain (outside the CDR3, taken from reference TRBV2 and TRBJ1-5): EPEVTQTPSHQVTQMGQEVILRCVPISNHLYFYWYRQILGQKVEFLVSFYNNEISEKSEIFDDQFSVERPDGSNFTLKIRSTKLEDSAMYFCASIETGGNQPQHFGDGTRLSIL.

The chain combines TRBV2 with TRBJ1-1, with D possibly matching TRBD1 (5 bases). The CDR3 loop spans 13 amino acids. With 3 bases removed from V and 7 bases from J, the gap between germline ends came to 12 bases. Per the germline V gene, CDR1 is SNHLY and CDR2 is FYNNEI. CDR3 coding DNA: TGTGCCAGCAGTGACAAAGGGGCAGGTGAAGCTTTCTTT. Protein product: CASSDKGAGEAFF. Variable domain in full (rest from reference TRBV2 and TRBJ1-1): EPEVTQTPSHQVTQMGQEVILRCVPISNHLYFYWYRQILGQKVEFLVSFYNNEISEKSEIFDDQFSVERPDGSNFTLKIRSTKLEDSAMYFCASSDKGAGEAFFGQGTRLTVV.

The rearrangement links TRBV5-4 to TRBJ1-2; TRBD1 agrees at 7 bases. Germline assignment: CDR1 SGHNT and CDR2 YYREEE (reference sequence). This CDR3 has 14 residues. The V gene end was trimmed by 0 bases and the J gene end by 6 bases; junction bases not matched to a gene: 5. The CDR3 DNA reads TGTGCCAGCAGCTTGGGCAGGGGGATTGATGGCTACACCTTC. Protein: CASSLGRGIDGYTF.

The V and J genes are TRBV19 and TRBJ1-4; unclear D gene. Germline loops: CDR1 LNHDA, CDR2 SQIVND (reference sequence). The CDR3 is made up of 13 amino acids. V was trimmed by 10 bases and J by 4 bases, leaving 13 bases between them. The CDR3 DNA sequence: TGTGCCACCACCCCTGCGGGTAATGAAAAACTGTTTTTT. As protein: CATTPAGNEKLFF.

The chain couples TRBV6-2 or TRBV6-3 to TRBJ2-3; D is perhaps TRBD2 (6 bases). CDR3 size: 15 residues. V was trimmed by 6 bases and J by 1 base, leaving 14 bases between them. CDR1 MNHEY and CDR2 SVGEGT come from the germline V gene. This chain's CDR3 is CASSLRTIRTDTQYF. In DNA form, the CDR3 reads TGTGCCAGCAGCCTCAGGACTATCCGCACAGATACGCAGTATTTT.

The CDR3 sequence is CASSETEIVGGEQYF. As DNA, the CDR3 is TGTGCCAGCAGTGAGACAGAAATCGTTGGGGGGGAGCAGTACTTC. V usage is TRBV28 and J usage is TRBJ2-7; tentatively, D is TRBD2 (6 bases). The CDR3 runs 15 residues. V lost 5 bases and J lost 7, with 21 bases in between. Per germline, CDR1 MDHEN and CDR2 SYDVKM.